The T cell receptor beta chain described here comes from a study of shared clonotypes between healthy human individuals. Across the study: There were three CD4 naive, three CD4 memory, two CD8 naive and one CD8 memory plates per donor. Study results and caveats: The naive CD4 repertoires of a handful of donors were compared, and around 4.9% of clonotypes were shared. When compared with the clonotypes that were shared by all four sorted-subset donors, the non-shared clonotypes turned out to have lower generation probabilities.

Methods used by the authors: ImmunoSEQ supplied junction-only sequences lacking quality scores, so filtering was different. Profiling relied on immunoSEQ multiplex PCR, and the TCRdb table lists in-frame clones only, not all of them. V, J and clone size are those of that table, while D and trimming were read from the DNA. Found here are about 960,000 clones, over 60% of them singletons; the top ten hold over 1.3%. On this clone: The antigen remains unidentified.

The sample taken for sequencing was memory CD4+ T cells sorted from blood. Subset noted: CD45RA-negative fraction. The clonotype was recovered from a young man in good health.

The CDR3 loop reads CASGQGDQNTEAFF. CDR3 coding DNA: TGTGCCAGTGGACAGGGGGATCAGAACACTGAAGCTTTCTTT. The rearrangement links TRBV19 to TRBJ1-1, with TRBD1 matching over 10 bases. The CDR3 contains 14 residues. The germline CDR1 and CDR2 sequences are LNHDA and SQIVND (reference sequence). Unmatched junction bases numbered 4, after V lost 8 bases and J lost 1 base. Variable domain in full (rest from reference TRBV19 and TRBJ1-1): DGGITQSPKYLFRKEGQNVTLSCEQNLNHDAMYWYRQDPGQGLRLIYYSQIVNDFQKGDIAEGYSVSREKKESFPLTVTSAQKNPTAFYLCASGQGDQNTEAFFGQGTRLTVV.